Listed below are T cell receptor beta chains from one sample, sequenced in a study of siplizumab effects on memory and regulatory T cells. This table comes from immunoSEQ multiplex PCR, and its TCRdb copy is limited to in-frame clones, with some not included. The sample comprises a few hundred clones, about 70% of which are singletons, and about an eighth rests with the top ten. The antigens for these receptors are not known. Sample: CFSE-low (dividing) CD8+ T cells sorted from an allogeneic mixed lymphocyte reaction. Receptors were obtained from a human donor in good health; the cells came from an allogeneic mixed lymphocyte reaction. Both conserved end residues are part of each CDR3. The D gene is left open where the match is weak. Rows may omit the clone size; those that give it use once, few, many or a size class.

d_call: TRBD1; v_call: TRBV4-1; j_call: TRBJ1-1; clone_size: .; cdr3_nt: TGCGCCAGCAGCCCCGGACAGGGTTTCTCTGAAGCTTTCTTT; cdr3_aa: CASSPGQGFSEAFF
d_call: .; v_call: TRBV19; j_call: TRBJ1-2; clone_size: .; cdr3_nt: TGTGCCAGTAGTATTTTAGCTGGACAGATCTCTTACTATGGCTACACCTTC; cdr3_aa: CASSILAGQISYYGYTF
d_call: TRBD2; v_call: TRBV10-3; j_call: TRBJ2-7; clone_size: .; cdr3_nt: TGTGCCATCAGTGAGTTTGGACTAGCGGGGGCTTCGACCTACGAGCAGTACTTC; cdr3_aa: CAISEFGLAGASTYEQYF
d_call: TRBD2; v_call: TRBV4-1; j_call: TRBJ2-5; clone_size: .; cdr3_nt: TGCGCCAGCAGCCTCCAGGACCCGGGGGGGCCCGGAGAGACCCAGTACTTC; cdr3_aa: CASSLQDPGGPGETQYF
d_call: .; v_call: TRBV5-4; j_call: TRBJ1-2; clone_size: .; cdr3_nt: TGTGCCAGCCACTCAATACCAGGAAAGACCTATGGCTACACCTTC; cdr3_aa: CASHSIPGKTYGYTF
d_call: .; v_call: TRBV11-2; j_call: TRBJ2-1; clone_size: .; cdr3_nt: TGTGCCAGCAGCTCCCTAGCGAACCCCTACAATGAGCAGTTCTTC; cdr3_aa: CASSSLANPYNEQFF
d_call: .; v_call: TRBV5-6; j_call: TRBJ2-7; clone_size: .; cdr3_nt: TGTGCCAGCAGCCCGAACCCGAGCTCCTACGAGCAGTACTTC; cdr3_aa: CASSPNPSSYEQYF
d_call: TRBD2; v_call: TRBV11-2; j_call: TRBJ2-3; clone_size: .; cdr3_nt: TGTGCCAGCAGCTTAGATGCGCGTCTAGCGGGGATCAGCGATACGCAGTATTTT; cdr3_aa: CASSLDARLAGISDTQYF
d_call: TRBD2; v_call: TRBV29-1; j_call: TRBJ2-1; clone_size: .; cdr3_nt: TGCAGCGTTCCACCCCTAGCGGGTGAATACAATGAGCAGTTCTTC; cdr3_aa: CSVPPLAGEYNEQFF
d_call: .; v_call: TRBV14; j_call: TRBJ1-1; clone_size: .; cdr3_nt: TGTGCCAGCAGCCAAGTTCAGTGGGGGGCTGAAGCTTTCTTT; cdr3_aa: CASSQVQWGAEAFF
d_call: .; v_call: TRBV6-6; j_call: TRBJ2-7; clone_size: .; cdr3_nt: TGTGCCAGCAGTTACTCGCCCTCTAGCTCCTACGAGCAGTACTTC; cdr3_aa: CASSYSPSSSYEQYF
d_call: .; v_call: TRBV7-9; j_call: TRBJ2-3; clone_size: .; cdr3_nt: TGTGCCAGCAGCTTAGAGTCGGGACTCGGGGCAGATACGCAGTATTTT; cdr3_aa: CASSLESGLGADTQYF
d_call: .; v_call: TRBV5-6; j_call: TRBJ2-7; clone_size: few; cdr3_nt: TGTGCCAGCAGCTTGGAAGGTTTGGCAGGGTCGTACGAGCAGTACTTC; cdr3_aa: CASSLEGLAGSYEQYF
d_call: .; v_call: TRBV7-9; j_call: TRBJ1-4; clone_size: .; cdr3_nt: TGTGCCAGCAGCTTAGTTGGAGACACTAATGAAAAACTGTTTTTT; cdr3_aa: CASSLVGDTNEKLFF